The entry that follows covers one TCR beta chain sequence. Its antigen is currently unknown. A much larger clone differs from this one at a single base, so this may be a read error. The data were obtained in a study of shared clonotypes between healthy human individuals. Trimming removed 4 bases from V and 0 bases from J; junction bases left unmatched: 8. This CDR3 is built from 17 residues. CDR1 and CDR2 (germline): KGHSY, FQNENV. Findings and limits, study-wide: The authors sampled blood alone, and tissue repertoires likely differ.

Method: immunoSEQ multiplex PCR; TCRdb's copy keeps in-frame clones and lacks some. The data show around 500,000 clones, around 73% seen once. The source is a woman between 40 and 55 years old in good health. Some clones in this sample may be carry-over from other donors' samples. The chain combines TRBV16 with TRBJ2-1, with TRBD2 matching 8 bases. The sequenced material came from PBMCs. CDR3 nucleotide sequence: TGTGCCAGCAGCCCCAGGGGCGGGGGGAGCTCCTACAATGAGCAGTTCTTC. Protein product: CASSPRGGGSSYNEQFF. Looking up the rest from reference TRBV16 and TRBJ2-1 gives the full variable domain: GEEVAQTPKHLVRGEGQKAKLYCAPIKGHSYVFWYQQVLKNEFKFLISFQNENVFDETGMPKERFSAKCLPNSPCSLEIQATKLEDSAVYFCASSPRGGGSSYNEQFFGPGTRLTVL.